A single sample gave rise to the 20 T cell receptor beta chains below, sequenced in a study of Graves' ophthalmopathy and Graves' hyperthyroidism. Amplified TCR beta CDR3 regions were obtained using RNA transcripts as template. First-round RT-PCR relied on HTBI primers, and a second-round multiplex PCR came next. TCRdb re-called the multiplex PCR reads with MiXCR, one entry per CDR3 protein. The sample holds about 200,000 distinct CDR3 sequences, 29% seen once. The sample was peripheral blood. The receptors were gathered from a man between 50 and 59 years old with Graves' ophthalmopathy.

This clonotype was detected ten times or more. The genes are TRBV11-2 and TRBJ2-7; a possible D gene is TRBD2 (6 bases). Germline assignment: CDR1 SGHAT and CDR2 FQNNGV. V gave up 4 bases and J gave up 3 bases, with 7 bases separating them. The CDR3 is 12 residues long. As DNA, the CDR3 is TGTGCCAGCAGCTGGGACTTCTACGAGCAGTACTTC. Its protein is CASSWDFYEQYF.

This clonotype was counted ten times or more. This chain uses TRBV19 with TRBJ1-2; TRBD1 matches at 7 bases. Germline CDR1 LNHDA, CDR2 SQIVND (reference sequence). This CDR3 is 14 amino acids long. V was pared by 5 bases and J by 8 bases, with 11 bases of the junction left unmatched. CDR3 in amino acids: CASSPTSTGLGYTF. The CDR3 DNA reads as TGTGCCAGTAGTCCTACCTCGACAGGGTTGGGCTACACCTTC.

The chain joins TRBV20-1 to TRBJ2-7; D is undetermined. The germline V gene encodes CDR1 DFQATT and CDR2 SNEGSKA (reference sequence). V was clipped by 0 bases and J by 1 base, with 19 bases between them. The CDR3 sequence is 17 residues long. Here the CDR3 reads CSARDLQTPGGSYEQYF. The CDR3 DNA follows: TGCAGTGCTAGAGATCTCCAGACACCCGGCGGATCCTACGAGCAGTACTTC.

This clonotype was picked up a small number of times. The rearrangement joins TRBV28 to TRBJ1-1, with a tentative D call TRBD1 (6 bases). This CDR3 contains 11 residues. The germline V and J ends were trimmed by 5 bases and 8 bases, with 9 bases remaining between them. Per germline, CDR1 MDHEN and CDR2 SYDVKM. CDR3 sequence reads: CASSVDREAFF. Written as DNA, the CDR3 is TGTGCCAGCAGTGTCGACAGGGAAGCTTTCTTT.

This chain uses TRBV5-1 with TRBJ1-1; the D gene is possibly TRBD1 (6 bases). Trimming removed 4 bases at V and 8 bases at J, with 21 bases between. CDR3 length: 15 amino acids. Germline V gene data show CDR1 as SGHRS and CDR2 as YFSETQ. As DNA, the CDR3 is TGCGCCAGCAGCGTGGACAGCTCGTATGCCGCCGAAGCTTTCTTT. Its protein product is CASSVDSSYAAEAFF.

Many counts were recorded for this clonotype. The chain joins TRBV6-1 to TRBJ1-1; 7 bases map to TRBD1. V was clipped by 6 bases and J by 1 base; unmatched bases: 5. Germline V gene lookup returns CDR1 MNHNS and CDR2 SASEGT. This CDR3 has 14 residues. CDR3 nucleotide sequence: TGTGCCAGCAGGATCAGGGGGGGGAACACTGAAGCTTTCTTT. This encodes CASRIRGGNTEAFF.

This clonotype was seen ten or more times. The chain joins TRBV5-1 to TRBJ2-7; 9 bases are a match to TRBD1. CDR3 size: 13 residues. The ends lost 5 bases at V and 2 bases at J; junction bases unmatched: 2. Germline V gene sequence: CDR1 SGHRS, CDR2 YFSETQ. The CDR3 DNA follows: TGCGCCAGCAGAGGGACAGGGCCCTACGAGCAGTACTTC. Its translation is CASRGTGPYEQYF.

The count of this clonotype is one. In DNA, the CDR3 is TGTGCTAGTGGTTTGACAGCAAACACTGAAGCTTTCTTT. It translates to CASGLTANTEAFF. The chain recombines TRBV12-5 with TRBJ1-1; no clear D. The CDR3 extends over 13 amino acids. Germline values: CDR1 LGHNT, CDR2 FRNRAP. V was clipped by 2 bases and J by 2 bases, with 6 bases between them.

Many counts were recorded for this clonotype. The chain links TRBV29-1 to TRBJ2-7; perhaps TRBD2 as D (6 bases). Germline CDR1 reads SQVTM; CDR2 reads ANQGSEA. V lost 7 bases and J 0 bases, leaving 13 bases between the germline ends. This CDR3 spans 13 amino acids. This CDR3 reads CSALAPSSYEQYF. The DNA for the CDR3 is TGCAGCGCTCTAGCGCCGAGCTCCTACGAGCAGTACTTC.

This clonotype has a handful of counts. J is TRBJ1-2 and V is TRBV12-3 or TRBV12-4; D perhaps matches TRBD1 (6 bases). The CDR3 runs to 16 residues. V was clipped by 4 bases and J by 2 bases, with 17 bases between them. CDR3 sequence: CASSSGGTGKNYGYTF. CDR3 in DNA: TGTGCCAGCAGTTCCGGAGGTACAGGGAAGAACTATGGCTACACCTTC.

The sample holds many counts of this clonotype. V and J are TRBV28 and TRBJ1-5; D not resolved. Trimming shortened V by 5 bases and J by 0 bases, and 14 bases separated the two germline ends. Germline CDR1 reads MDHEN; CDR2 reads SYDVKM. CDR3 length: 16 amino acids. Here the CDR3 reads CASSPWRTDSNQPQHF. CDR3 bases: TGTGCCAGCAGTCCTTGGAGAACTGATAGCAATCAGCCCCAGCATTTT.

In this sample, this clonotype turned up many times. The gene calls are TRBV20-1 and TRBJ1-2; 11 bases are shared with TRBD1. Trimming removed 6 bases from V and 8 bases from J; junction bases left unmatched: 5. The CDR3 contains 12 residues. The V gene's germline CDR1 is DFQATT and CDR2 SNEGSKA (reference sequence). CDR3 in amino acids: CSAPRTGGGYTF. Here the CDR3 DNA reads TGCAGTGCCCCTCGGACAGGGGGCGGCTACACCTTC.

This clonotype was seen ten or more times. This chain connects TRBV11-2 to TRBJ1-5; D remains unclear. Looked up from germline, CDR1 is SGHAT and CDR2 is FQNNGV. Trimming removed 1 base from V and 5 bases from J, with 12 bases in between. The CDR3 loop spans 15 amino acids. The CDR3 sequence: CASSLGTSVDQPQHF. CDR3 coding DNA: TGTGCCAGCAGCTTAGGGACGTCCGTCGATCAGCCCCAGCATTTT.

Turning to this clonotype: At one end, the junction sequence differs from germline, possibly due to a read error. The chain recombines TRBV28 with TRBJ2-5; a possible D gene is TRBD2 (7 bases). This CDR3 contains 13 residues. CDR1 is MDHEN, CDR2 SYDVKM, per germline. For the CDR3, the DNA is TGTGCCGGCAGTTTCGGGGGGCTGGGGACCCAGTACTTC. Its protein is CAGSFGGLGTQYF.

This clonotype was counted at least ten times. The CDR3 here is CATDRFNTGELFF. In DNA form, the CDR3 reads TGTGCCACGGACAGGTTTAACACCGGGGAGCTGTTTTTT. This chain joins TRBV28 and TRBJ2-2; TRBD1 aligns across 7 bases. Germline CDR1 is MDHEN and CDR2 is SYDVKM. Unmatched junction bases numbered 4, after V lost 10 bases and J lost 2 bases. The CDR3 is 13 residues long.

The chain has TRBV12-3 or TRBV12-4 and TRBJ2-7; 11 bases map to TRBD2. The CDR3 is 16 residues long. V shed 4 bases, J shed 3 bases, and the junction held 8 bases outside the gene matches. CDR3 coding DNA: TGTGCCAGCAGTTCTTTCGGGCTAGCGGGAGGCTACGAGCAGTACTTC. It translates to CASSSFGLAGGYEQYF.

In its sample, this clonotype was seen many times. In nucleotides, the CDR3 is TGTGCCAGCAGTTTGTGGGGCGGGGGCACTGAAGCTTTCTTT. Its protein is CASSLWGGGTEAFF. The gene calls are TRBV12-3 or TRBV12-4 and TRBJ1-1, with D possibly matching TRBD1 (5 bases). This CDR3 contains 14 residues. Between the trimmed V and J ends, which lost 3 bases and 4 bases, there was a span of 12 bases.

The chain couples TRBV2 to TRBJ1-5; D is ambiguous. The germline V gene has CDR1 SNHLY and CDR2 FYNNEI. V lost 2 bases, J lost 3 bases, and 11 bases lay in between. The CDR3 is 15 residues long. CDR3 loop: CASSELGGNNQPQHF. In DNA form, the CDR3 reads TGTGCCAGCAGTGAATTGGGAGGGAACAATCAGCCCCAGCATTTT.

The chain links TRBV5-8 to TRBJ1-1, with a tentative D call TRBD1 (5 bases). V lost 4 bases and J lost 0, with 13 bases in between. Germline loops: CDR1 SGHTS, CDR2 YDEGEE. This CDR3 contains 15 residues. Written as DNA, the CDR3 is TGTGCCAGCAGCGCCCTGACAGATATGAACACTGAAGCTTTCTTT. It translates to CASSALTDMNTEAFF.

This clonotype was picked up many times. The rearrangement uses TRBV6-5 and TRBJ2-7; TRBD2 might be the D (6 bases). The germline gives CDR1 MNHEY, CDR2 SVGAGI. V shed 6 bases and J shed 1 base, with 13 bases lying between them. The CDR3 has 14 residues. In nucleotides, the CDR3 is TGTGCCAGCAGCCGGGTAGCGGCGTCCTACGAGCAGTACTTC. This gives the protein CASSRVAASYEQYF.